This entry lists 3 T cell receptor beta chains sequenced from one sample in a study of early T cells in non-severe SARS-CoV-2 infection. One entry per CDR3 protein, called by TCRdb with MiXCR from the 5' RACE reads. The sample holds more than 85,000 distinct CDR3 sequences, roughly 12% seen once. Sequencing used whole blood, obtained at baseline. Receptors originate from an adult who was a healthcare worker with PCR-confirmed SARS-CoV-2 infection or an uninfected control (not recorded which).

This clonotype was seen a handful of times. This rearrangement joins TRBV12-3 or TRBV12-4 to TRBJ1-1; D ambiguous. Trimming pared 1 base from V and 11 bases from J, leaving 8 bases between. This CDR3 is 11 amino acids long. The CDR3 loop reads CASSLGLGAFF. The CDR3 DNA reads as TGTGCCAGCAGTTTAGGCCTTGGGGCTTTCTTT.

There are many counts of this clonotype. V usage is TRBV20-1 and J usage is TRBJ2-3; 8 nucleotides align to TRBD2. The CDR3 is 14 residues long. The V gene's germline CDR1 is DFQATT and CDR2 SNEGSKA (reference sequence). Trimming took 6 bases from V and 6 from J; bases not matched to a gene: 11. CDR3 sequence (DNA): TGCAGTGCCGTCCCAGCGGGGGTTCGGGATACGCAGTATTTT. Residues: CSAVPAGVRDTQYF.

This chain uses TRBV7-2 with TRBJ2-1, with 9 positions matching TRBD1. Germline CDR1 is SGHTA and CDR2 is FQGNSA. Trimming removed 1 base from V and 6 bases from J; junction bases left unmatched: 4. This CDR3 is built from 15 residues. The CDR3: CASSLVGQGFNEQFF. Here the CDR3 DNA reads TGTGCCAGCAGCTTAGTGGGACAGGGTTTCAATGAGCAGTTCTTC.